One and the same sample provided the 27 T cell receptor beta chains below, sequenced in a study of human thymus T cells. TCRdb's table, derived via immunoSEQ multiplex PCR, lists solely in-frame clones and lacks some. The repertoire holds tens of thousands of clones, roughly 95% seen once, with approximately 0.032% in the top ten. Resections obtained during corrective heart surgery supplied the thymus tissue. Sequences were obtained from thymus tissue. Receptors originate from a girl in the first two years of life with a congenital heart defect but otherwise immunologically healthy.

The chain combines TRBV27 with TRBJ2-5; possibly TRBD2 for D (6 bases). The CDR3 is 14 residues long. CDR1 and CDR2 (germline): MNHEY, SMNVEV (reference sequence). The ends were cut back, 2 bases at V and 9 bases at J, with 16 bases in the middle. The CDR3 bases are TGTGCCAGCAGTTTAAGGTCGGAGGGTGGGGCCCAGTACTTC. Encoded protein: CASSLRSEGGAQYF.

The chain recombines TRBV7-2 with TRBJ2-1, with TRBD2 as a possible D gene (5 bases). The germline gives CDR1 SGHTA, CDR2 FQGNSA. The V and J ends lost 1 base and 9 bases respectively, with 16 bases between them. The CDR3 length is 15 residues. CDR3 nucleotides: TGTGCCAGCAGCTTAGTGGGCCCCCCCGGGATTGAGCAGTTCTTC. Residues: CASSLVGPPGIEQFF.

The gene calls are TRBV27 and TRBJ1-2; D is unclear. V lost 5 bases and J 8 bases, leaving 18 bases between the germline ends. Germline V gene lookup returns CDR1 MNHEY and CDR2 SMNVEV (reference sequence). There are 14 residues in the CDR3. DNA for the CDR3: TGTGCCAGCAGTACCGGACGCCTTCAGTCCGGCTACACCTTC. It translates to CASSTGRLQSGYTF.

The rearrangement joins TRBV27 to TRBJ1-4; D unclear. V gave up 5 bases and J gave up 4 bases, with 17 bases separating them. Germline V CDR1 and CDR2: MNHEY, SMNVEV (reference sequence). This CDR3 is built from 16 residues. As DNA, the CDR3 is TGTGCCAGCAGTCCCGAGCCGACGGGGTGTAATGAAAAACTGTTTTTT. Translation: CASSPEPTGCNEKLFF.

V gene TRBV20-1 combines with J gene TRBJ1-2; weak D call: TRBD1 (6 bases). The CDR3 is 11 residues long. V dropped 5 bases and J dropped 14 bases, with 18 bases sitting between them. Germline V gene data show CDR1 as DFQATT and CDR2 as SNEGSKA (reference sequence). CDR3 region: CSAPTDRPETF. The DNA for the CDR3 is TGCAGTGCTCCCACCGACAGGCCCGAGACCTTC.

The CDR3 here is CSGSREVPYNEQFF. The CDR3 DNA follows: TGCAGCGGCTCCCGGGAGGTCCCCTACAATGAGCAGTTCTTC. The chain links TRBV29-1 to TRBJ2-1; TRBD2 aligns across 7 bases. The CDR3 has 14 amino acids. J was trimmed by 2 bases and V by 7 bases; bases with no gene match: 8. Germline V gene lookup returns CDR1 SQVTM and CDR2 ANQGSEA.

The rearrangement links TRBV5-1 to TRBJ1-1, with 7 bases matching TRBD1. The CDR3 runs 15 residues. With 2 bases clipped from V and 5 bases from J, the junction kept 9 bases outside the gene matches. Germline CDR1 reads SGHRS; CDR2 reads YFSETQ. The CDR3 DNA reads as TGCGCCAGCAGCTTCCCCGAACAGGGGTTGACTGAAGCTTTCTTT. The encoded protein is CASSFPEQGLTEAFF.

This chain links TRBV7-9 with TRBJ1-2, with D possibly TRBD1 on 5 matching bases. CDR1 is SEHNR, CDR2 FQNEAQ, per germline (reference sequence). The V and J ends lost 2 bases and 5 bases respectively, with 12 bases between them. The CDR3 is 14 residues long. CDR3 residues: CASSLQKKGYGYTF. CDR3 in DNA: TGTGCCAGCAGCTTACAGAAGAAGGGGTATGGCTACACCTTC.

This clone turned up a few times. V usage is TRBV29-1 and J usage is TRBJ1-5, with D perhaps TRBD1 (5 bases). The germline CDR1 and CDR2 sequences are SQVTM and ANQGSEA. V dropped 4 bases and J dropped 7 bases, with 17 bases sitting between them. The length of the CDR3 is 14 residues. The CDR3 bases are TGCAGCGTTGGAGGAGGAGGGGAATTACAGCCCCAGCATTTT. Translation gives CSVGGGGELQPQHF.

The CDR3 DNA reads as TGCGCCAGCAGCCAAGGGCCTAGCGGTTACAATGAGCAGTTCTTC. It codes for CASSQGPSGYNEQFF. The rearrangement uses TRBV4-1 and TRBJ2-1, with 7 bases lining up with TRBD2. Unmatched junction bases numbered 4, after V lost 1 base and J lost 4 bases. The CDR3 totals 15 residues. From germline, CDR1 is MGHRA and CDR2 YSYEKL.

The chain joins TRBV9 to TRBJ1-2; D remains unclear. Deletions cut 6 bases from V and 8 bases from J, with 11 bases between. Germline V gene data show CDR1 as SGDLS and CDR2 as YYNGEE. The CDR3 extends over 11 amino acids. The CDR3 bases are TGTGCCAGCAAACGTCTGAGGGGCTACACCTTC. This sequence encodes CASKRLRGYTF.

V and J are TRBV6-1 and TRBJ1-4, with 7 nucleotides matching TRBD1. The CDR3 extends over 13 amino acids. The V segment lost 10 bases and the J segment 8 bases; nucleotides outside the gene matches: 10. CDR1 MNHNS and CDR2 SASEGT come from the germline V gene. The CDR3 loop reads CAIRQGGWEKLFF. For the CDR3, the DNA is TGTGCCATTCGACAGGGTGGTTGGGAAAAACTGTTTTTT.

The gene calls are TRBV2 and TRBJ2-7; D is uncertain. CDR1 SNHLY and CDR2 FYNNEI come from the germline V gene. Between the trimmed V and J ends, which lost 3 bases and 0 bases, there was a span of 9 bases. This CDR3 contains 14 residues. CDR3 DNA: TGTGCCAGCAGTGACCGGGTGGGCTCCTACGAGCAGTACTTC. It specifies CASSDRVGSYEQYF.

The rearrangement uses TRBV19 and TRBJ2-2; unclear D gene. V shed 0 bases and J shed 5 bases, with 19 bases lying between them. Per germline, CDR1 LNHDA and CDR2 SQIVND (reference sequence). The CDR3 runs to 18 residues. The CDR3 spells CASSIDLTSVVGTGELFF. The CDR3, as DNA: TGTGCCAGTAGTATAGATCTGACGTCGGTGGTGGGAACCGGGGAGCTGTTTTTT.

The chain couples TRBV6-5 to TRBJ1-5; unclear D gene. The V end was cut by 6 bases, the J end by 6 bases, with 12 bases between. The CDR3 is 13 residues long. Looked up from germline, CDR1 is MNHEY and CDR2 is SVGAGI. The DNA for the CDR3 is TGTGCCAGCAGCCCTGAGGTAGGTCAGCCCCAGCATTTT. It specifies CASSPEVGQPQHF.

This chain joins TRBV7-9 and TRBJ2-3; weak D call: TRBD1 (6 bases). V dropped 4 bases and J dropped 2 bases, with 13 bases sitting between them. Germline V gene lookup returns CDR1 SEHNR and CDR2 FQNEAQ (reference sequence). The CDR3 is 15 residues long. This chain's CDR3 is CASSSGHDLTDTQYF. CDR3 nucleotide sequence: TGTGCCAGCAGCTCGGGACACGACCTCACAGATACGCAGTATTTT.

This sequence joins TRBV6-1 and TRBJ1-3, with unresolved D. The CDR3 extends over 15 amino acids. V was shortened by 2 bases and J by 0 bases, with 8 bases between the two germline ends. Per germline, CDR1 MNHNS and CDR2 SASEGT. The CDR3 nucleotides read TGTGCCAGCAGTGAATCAGGCAGCTCTGGAAACACCATATATTTT. This translates into CASSESGSSGNTIYF.

The CDR3 sequence: CASSLASSSTDTQYF. The CDR3 DNA sequence: TGCGCCAGCAGCTTGGCCTCATCGAGTACAGATACGCAGTATTTT. This rearrangement joins TRBV5-1 to TRBJ2-3; D is unclear. Germline V gene sequence: CDR1 SGHRS, CDR2 YFSETQ. The germline V and J ends were trimmed by 0 bases and 3 bases, with 11 bases remaining between them. This CDR3 contains 15 residues.

The rearrangement uses TRBV30 and TRBJ2-3, with D possibly being TRBD2 (6 bases). The germline V gene has CDR1 GTSNPN and CDR2 SVGIG (reference sequence). The CDR3 spans 13 residues. V lost 3 bases, J lost 3 bases, and 10 bases lay in between. The CDR3 here is CAWRSRETDTQYF. Written as DNA, the CDR3 is TGTGCCTGGAGGTCCCGGGAGACAGATACGCAGTATTTT.

This chain joins TRBV6-1 and TRBJ1-3; D gene uncertain. The germline V gene has CDR1 MNHNS and CDR2 SASEGT. The length of the CDR3 is 12 residues. V lost 6 bases to trimming and J lost 2 bases, with 5 bases between them. CDR3 nucleotides: TGTGCCAGCAGCTCCCCTGGAAACACCATATATTTT. Protein: CASSSPGNTIYF.

V gene TRBV10-2 combines with J gene TRBJ2-1; TRBD2 matches 10 bases. J was trimmed by 2 bases and V by 0 bases; bases with no gene match: 4. The CDR3 spans 17 residues. The germline gives CDR1 WSHSY, CDR2 SAAADI. CDR3 sequence (DNA): TGCGCCAGCAGTGAGTCTCGTAGCGGGAGGACCTACAATGAGCAGTTCTTC. This sequence encodes CASSESRSGRTYNEQFF.

V and J are TRBV29-1 and TRBJ2-7; D may be TRBD1 or TRBD2 (5 bases each). CDR3 length equals 13 residues. Germline V CDR1 and CDR2: SQVTM, ANQGSEA. V gave up 0 bases and J gave up 6 bases, with 12 bases separating them. This chain's CDR3 is CSVEDREGAEQYF. The CDR3 nucleotides read TGCAGCGTTGAAGATCGGGAAGGGGCCGAGCAGTACTTC.

The J gene is TRBJ1-3, the V gene TRBV29-1; 9 bases match TRBD1. The germline gives CDR1 SQVTM, CDR2 ANQGSEA. CDR3 size: 13 residues. This CDR3 reads CGAWDRVANTIYF. The CDR3 DNA follows: TGCGGAGCGTGGGACAGGGTGGCAAACACCATATATTTT.

The rearrangement joins TRBV18 to TRBJ2-1, with D possibly TRBD1 on 6 matching bases. The length of the CDR3 is 16 residues. Per the germline V gene, CDR1 is KGHSH and CDR2 is LQKENI. Trimming removed 2 bases at V and 0 bases at J, with 11 bases between. Here the CDR3 DNA reads TGTGCCAGCTCACCATTATCGGACAGCTCCTACAATGAGCAGTTCTTC. It codes for CASSPLSDSSYNEQFF. Complete variable domain (other parts from reference TRBV18 and TRBJ2-1): NAGVMQNPRHLVRRRGQEARLRCSPMKGHSHVYWYRQLPEEGLKFMVYLQKENIIDESGMPKERFSAEFPKEGPSILRIQQVVRGDSAAYFCASSPLSDSSYNEQFFGPGTRLTVL.

J is TRBJ2-7 and V is TRBV30, with TRBD1 as a possible D gene (5 bases). V was cut by 1 base and J by 6 bases, with 10 bases left in between. Germline loops: CDR1 GTSNPN, CDR2 SVGIG (reference sequence). The CDR3 loop spans 12 amino acids. The CDR3: CAWSGPGREQYF. The CDR3 nucleotides read TGTGCCTGGAGTGGGCCAGGGCGCGAGCAGTACTTC.

This clone has just one count. V and J are TRBV28 and TRBJ1-1; the D is unclear. The CDR3 is 14 amino acids. Germline values: CDR1 MDHEN, CDR2 SYDVKM. The germline V and J ends were trimmed by 5 bases and 5 bases, with 15 bases remaining between them. CDR3 sequence reads: CASSPGNPGTEAFF. For the CDR3, the DNA is TGTGCCAGCAGTCCCGGGAACCCGGGGACTGAAGCTTTCTTT.

This clone was seen a single time. In nucleotides, the CDR3 is TGTGCCAGCAGCTTGTATCGTCACCGGACAGATACGCAGTATTTT. This encodes CASSLYRHRTDTQYF. The J gene is TRBJ2-3, the V gene TRBV5-6; unclear D gene. The germline V and J ends were trimmed by 1 base and 3 bases, with 12 bases remaining between them. There are 15 residues in the CDR3. Germline-derived CDR1 and CDR2 are SGHDT and YYEEEE.